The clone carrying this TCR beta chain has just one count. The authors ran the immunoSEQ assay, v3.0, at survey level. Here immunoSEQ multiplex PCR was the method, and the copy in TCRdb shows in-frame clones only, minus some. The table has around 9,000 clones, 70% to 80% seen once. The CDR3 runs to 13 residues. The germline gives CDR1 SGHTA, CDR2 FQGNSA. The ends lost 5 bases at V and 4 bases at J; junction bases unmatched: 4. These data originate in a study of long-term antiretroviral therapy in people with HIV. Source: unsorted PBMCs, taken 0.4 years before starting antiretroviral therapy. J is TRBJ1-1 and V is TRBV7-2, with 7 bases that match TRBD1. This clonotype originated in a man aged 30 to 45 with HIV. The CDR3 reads CASSLDRVTEAFF. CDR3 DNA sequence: TGTGCCAGCAGCCTTGACAGGGTCACTGAAGCTTTCTTT.